These T cell receptor beta chains were read from a single sample in a study of blood T cell repertoires in COVID-19. Method: immunoSEQ multiplex PCR; TCRdb's copy keeps in-frame clones and lacks some. The sample carries around 400,000 clones, more than 75% recorded once. The sequenced sample was peripheral blood. The receptors were sampled from a woman in her sixties with COVID-19, enrolled during active disease. CDR3s include the opening cysteine and the closing phenylalanine or tryptophan. Each record gives: D gene, V gene, CDR3 length, clone size, J gene, CDR3 DNA, CDR3 protein. The D gene is left open where the match is weak. A clone size is listed for some rows: how often the clone was seen (once, few, many), or a class if it is expanded.

>.|TRBV11-2|15|.|TRBJ2-1
TGTGCCAGCAGCCAGTTGGCAGGATTCTACAATGAGCAGTTCTTC
CASSQLAGFYNEQFF
>TRBD1|TRBV19|15|.|TRBJ1-4
TGTGCCAGTAGTAAACCCGGGGACAGGGGTGAAAAACTGTTTTTT
CASSKPGDRGEKLFF
>.|TRBV5-1|18|.|TRBJ1-2
TGCGCCAGCAGCTTGGCAAATGTTCGGGGTTCGGCTAACTATGGCTACACCTTC
CASSLANVRGSANYGYTF
>.|TRBV5-1|14|.|TRBJ1-6
TGCGCCAGCAGCTCGACGGGGGGTAATTCACCCCTCCACTTT
CASSSTGGNSPLHF
>.|TRBV19|16|.|TRBJ1-2
TGTGCCAGTAGTACCCGTGATTCGCCGGGGAACTATGGCTACACCTTC
CASSTRDSPGNYGYTF
>.|TRBV5-8|13|.|TRBJ2-3
TGTGCCAGCAGCTTGTATTACACAGATACGCAGTATTTT
CASSLYYTDTQYF
>TRBD2|TRBV28|15|.|TRBJ2-6
TGTGCCAGCAGCCACGGGGGGACGGGGGCCAACGTCCTGACTTTC
CASSHGGTGANVLTF
>TRBD2|TRBV7-9|14|.|TRBJ2-1
TGTGCCAGCAGCCATAGCGGGGGTTACAATGAGCAGTTCTTC
CASSHSGGYNEQFF
>.|TRBV2|11|once|TRBJ1-5
TGTGCCAGCAGTCCAGGTCAGCCCCAGCATTTT
CASSPGQPQHF
>.|TRBV19|15|.|TRBJ1-1
TGTGCCAGTAGTATACCCCAGGGCATGAACACTGAAGCTTTCTTT
CASSIPQGMNTEAFF
>.|TRBV7-3|14|.|TRBJ2-3
TGTGCCAGCAGCGCAGACCGGGGGGCGGATACGCAGTATTTT
CASSADRGADTQYF
>TRBD1|TRBV24-1|18|.|TRBJ1-1
TGTGCCACCAGTGATCCCTCCGAACAGGGGAAGTTGAACACTGAAGCTTTCTTT
CATSDPSEQGKLNTEAFF
>TRBD1|TRBV5-1|15|once|TRBJ2-1
TGCGCCAGCAGCTTGGAGGGACAGCCACACAATGAGCAGTTCTTC
CASSLEGQPHNEQFF
>.|TRBV19|15|.|TRBJ1-1
TGTGCCAGTAGCAACAGGGCCGGCGGTTCGTCTGAAGCTTTCTTT
CASSNRAGGSSEAFF
>TRBD1|TRBV7-9|14|.|TRBJ1-1
TGTGCCAGCAGCGCGCGACAGGGGGCGGGTGAAGCTTTCTTT
CASSARQGAGEAFF
>TRBD2|TRBV9|13|once|TRBJ2-5
TGTGCCAGCAGCGCAGCGGGGGACGAGACCCAGTACTTC
CASSAAGDETQYF
>TRBD1|TRBV5-1|14|once|TRBJ1-2
TGCGCCAGCAGCTTGGACGGGACAGCGCGTGGCTACACCTTC
CASSLDGTARGYTF
>TRBD1|TRBV5-1|16|.|TRBJ2-3
TGCGCCAGCAGCGTGGTTTGGACAGGGGGGACAGATACGCAGTATTTT
CASSVVWTGGTDTQYF
>TRBD2|TRBV5-1|15|.|TRBJ2-2
TGCGCCAGCAGCTTGGTTAGCGGGGGCACCGGGGAGCTGTTTTTT
CASSLVSGGTGELFF
>TRBD1|TRBV19|14|.|TRBJ1-1
TGTGCCAGTAGTAGGACAGGCGATGGAACTGAAGCTTTCTTT
CASSRTGDGTEAFF
>TRBD1|TRBV29-1|13|once|TRBJ2-7
TGCAGCGTCACACGACAGGGGGCTTACGAGCAGTACTTC
CSVTRQGAYEQYF
>.|TRBV5-6|17|.|TRBJ1-5
TGTGCCAGCAGCTTGGGTTTCAGGGCGGAAGGCAATCAGCCCCAGCATTTT
CASSLGFRAEGNQPQHF
>TRBD2|TRBV19|15|.|TRBJ2-1
TGTGCCAGTAGTACTCTAGCGGGGCCCATCAATGAGCAGTTCTTC
CASSTLAGPINEQFF
>.|TRBV5-1|14|.|TRBJ1-4
TGCGCCAGCAGTCTTACGGCAACTAATGAAAAACTGTTTTTT
CASSLTATNEKLFF
>.|TRBV5-6|15|once|TRBJ1-5
TGTGCCAGCAGCTTTTACACAGGCAGGGATCAGCCCCAGCATTTT
CASSFYTGRDQPQHF
>.|TRBV19|14|.|TRBJ2-4
TGTGCCAGTAGTATTACAGGGGCCAAAAACATTCAGTACTTC
CASSITGAKNIQYF
>.|TRBV7-9|12|few|TRBJ1-1
TGTGCCAGCAGCTTGGGGACACTCGGAGCTTTCTTT
CASSLGTLGAFF
>.|TRBV28|20|.|TRBJ1-4
TGTGCCAGCAGGGGAAGAGGACGGAAAGGGGCTGAGGTGACTAATGAAAAACTGTTTTTT
CASRGRGRKGAEVTNEKLFF
>.|TRBV3-1/TRBV3-2|12|once|TRBJ2-3
TGTGCCAGCAGCCAAGTAGGGGGTACGCAGTATTTT
CASSQVGGTQYF
>TRBD2|TRBV2|14|.|TRBJ2-2
TGTGCCAGCATTCGGGAGGCCAACACCGGGGAGCTGTTTTTT
CASIREANTGELFF
>.|TRBV6-5|13|.|TRBJ1-2
TGTGCCAGCAGTTACAGCGATAACTATGGCTACACCTTC
CASSYSDNYGYTF